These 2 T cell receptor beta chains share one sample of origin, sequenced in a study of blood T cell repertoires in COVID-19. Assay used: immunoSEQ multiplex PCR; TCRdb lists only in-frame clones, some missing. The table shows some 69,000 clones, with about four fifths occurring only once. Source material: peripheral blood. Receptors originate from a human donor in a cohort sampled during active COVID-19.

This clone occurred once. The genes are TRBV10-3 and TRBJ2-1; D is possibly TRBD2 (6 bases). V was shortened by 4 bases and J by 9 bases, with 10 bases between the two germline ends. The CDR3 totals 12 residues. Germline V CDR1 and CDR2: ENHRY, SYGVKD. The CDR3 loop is CAISGDSGEQFF. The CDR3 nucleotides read TGTGCCATCAGTGGGGACTCAGGTGAGCAGTTCTTC.

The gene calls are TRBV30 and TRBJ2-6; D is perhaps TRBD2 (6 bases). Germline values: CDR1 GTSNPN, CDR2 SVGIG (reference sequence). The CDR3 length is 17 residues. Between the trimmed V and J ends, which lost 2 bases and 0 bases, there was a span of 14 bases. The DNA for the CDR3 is TGTGCCTGGAGTTCCACCGGGGGTGACTCTGGGGCCAACGTCCTGACTTTC. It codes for CAWSSTGGDSGANVLTF.